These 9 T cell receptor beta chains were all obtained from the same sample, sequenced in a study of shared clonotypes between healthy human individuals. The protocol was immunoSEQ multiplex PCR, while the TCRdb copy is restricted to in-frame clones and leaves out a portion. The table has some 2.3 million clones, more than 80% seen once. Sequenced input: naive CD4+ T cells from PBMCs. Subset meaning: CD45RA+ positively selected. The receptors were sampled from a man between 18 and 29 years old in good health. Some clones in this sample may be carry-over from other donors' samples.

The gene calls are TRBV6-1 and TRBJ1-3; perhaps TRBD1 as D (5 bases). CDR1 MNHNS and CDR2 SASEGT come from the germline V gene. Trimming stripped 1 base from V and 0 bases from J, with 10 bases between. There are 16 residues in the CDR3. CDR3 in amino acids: CASSEGGTLSGNTIYF. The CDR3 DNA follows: TGTGCCAGCAGTGAAGGGGGGACTCTCTCTGGAAACACCATATATTTT.

CDR3 nucleotides: TGTGCCAGCAGACTAGACAGACTGAACACTGAAGCTTTCTTT. Translated, it gives CASRLDRLNTEAFF. This chain uses TRBV7-9 with TRBJ1-1; weak D call: TRBD1 (5 bases). Germline V gene sequence: CDR1 SEHNR, CDR2 FQNEAQ (reference sequence). The length of the CDR3 is 14 residues. The V and J ends lost 6 bases and 0 bases respectively, with 11 bases between them.

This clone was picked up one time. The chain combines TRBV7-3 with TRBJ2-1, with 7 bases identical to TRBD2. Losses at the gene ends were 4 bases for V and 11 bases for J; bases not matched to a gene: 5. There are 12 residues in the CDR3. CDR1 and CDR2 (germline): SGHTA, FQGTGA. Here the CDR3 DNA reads TGTGCCAGCAGCTCTGGACTAGGACAGCAGTTCTTC. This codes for CASSSGLGQQFF.

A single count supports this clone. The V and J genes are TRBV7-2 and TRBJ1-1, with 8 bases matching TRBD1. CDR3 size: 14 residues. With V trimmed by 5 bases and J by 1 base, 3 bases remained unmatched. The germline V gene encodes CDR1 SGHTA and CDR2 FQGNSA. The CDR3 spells CASSQGAWNTEAFF. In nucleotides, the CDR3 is TGTGCCAGCAGCCAGGGGGCTTGGAACACTGAAGCTTTCTTT.

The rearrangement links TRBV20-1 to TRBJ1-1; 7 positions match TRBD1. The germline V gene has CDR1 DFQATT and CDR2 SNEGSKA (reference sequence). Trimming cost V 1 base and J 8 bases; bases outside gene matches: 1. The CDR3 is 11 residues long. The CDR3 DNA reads TGCAGTGCTAGAGTGACAGGGGAAGCTTTCTTT. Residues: CSARVTGEAFF.

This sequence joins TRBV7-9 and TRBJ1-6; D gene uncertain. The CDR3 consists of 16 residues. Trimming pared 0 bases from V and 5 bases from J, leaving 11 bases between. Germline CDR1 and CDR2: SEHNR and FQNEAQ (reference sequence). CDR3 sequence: CASSLALSPDNSPLHF. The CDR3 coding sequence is TGTGCCAGCAGCTTAGCCCTGAGCCCGGATAATTCACCCCTCCACTTT. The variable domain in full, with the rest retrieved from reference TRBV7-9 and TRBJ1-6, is DTGVSQNPRHKITKRGQNVTFRCDPISEHNRLYWYRQTLGQGPEFLTYFQNEAQLEKSRLLSDRFSAERPKGSFSTLEIQRTEQGDSAMYLCASSLALSPDNSPLHFGNGTRLTVT.

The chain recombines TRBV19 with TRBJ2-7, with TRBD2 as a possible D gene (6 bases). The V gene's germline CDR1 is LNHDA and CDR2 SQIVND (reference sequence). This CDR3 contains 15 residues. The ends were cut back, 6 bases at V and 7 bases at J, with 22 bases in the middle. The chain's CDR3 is CASSTLRGGGSEQYF. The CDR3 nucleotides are TGTGCCAGTAGCACCCTCCGGGGAGGAGGTTCGGAGCAGTACTTC.

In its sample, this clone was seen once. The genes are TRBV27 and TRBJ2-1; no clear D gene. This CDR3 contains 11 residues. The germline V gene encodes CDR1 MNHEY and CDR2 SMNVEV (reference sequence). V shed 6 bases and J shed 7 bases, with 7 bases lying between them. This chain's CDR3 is CASSRWNEQFF. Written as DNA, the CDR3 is TGTGCCAGCAGCCGCTGGAATGAGCAGTTCTTC.

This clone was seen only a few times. The CDR3 DNA reads as TGCGCCAGCAGTGAGTCTAGGACTGGGGTTAGCAATCAGCCCCAGCATTTT. Amino acids: CASSESRTGVSNQPQHF. The V gene is TRBV10-1, the J gene TRBJ1-5, with D hard to call. The CDR3 is 17 amino acids. CDR1 WNHNN and CDR2 SYGVQD come from the germline V gene (reference sequence). Trimming pared 0 bases from V and 0 bases from J, leaving 12 bases between.